This is a list of T cell receptor beta chains from one sample in a study of a mutant IDH1 vaccine in newly diagnosed glioma. These receptors have no known antigen. The table came from immunoSEQ multiplex PCR; TCRdb's copy has only in-frame clones and leaves some out. In the table there are approximately 43,000 clones, over 70% of which are singletons. This material consisted of PBMCs, taken from a glioma patient whose treatment included an IDH1 peptide vaccine. Every receptor here comes from a middle-aged woman with glioma. Some clones in this sample may be carry-over from other donors' samples. Both conserved end residues are trimmed from each CDR3.

TRBJ1-2 | TRBV18 | 12 | ASSGQGPNYGYT
TRBJ2-3 | TRBV19 | 14 | ASSIVTGSPTDTQY
TRBJ2-3 | TRBV29-1 | 12 | SVVRGFSTDTQY
TRBJ2-7 | TRBV2 | 10 | ASKEGSYEQY
TRBJ1-1 | TRBV7-8 | 12 | ASSLDRTNTEAF
TRBJ2-4 | TRBV5-1 | 14 | ASSLDKGRGKNIQY
TRBJ2-2 | TRBV9 | 14 | ASSVEGTGMTGELF
TRBJ2-7 | TRBV9 | 12 | ASSVAGTSYEQY
TRBJ2-2 | TRBV2 | 11 | ASGTPLTGELF
TRBJ1-2 | TRBV10-3 | 13 | AISEEGGGIYGYT
TRBJ1-5 | TRBV28 | 14 | ASPPSGQGRNQPQH
TRBJ2-3 | TRBV6-5 | 13 | ASSYGLPLTDTQY
TRBJ2-1 | TRBV29-1 | 13 | SVASGGAVSSEQF
TRBJ1-1 | TRBV7-2 | 7 | ASSHEAF
TRBJ2-3 | TRBV5-1 | 12 | ASSSRAGEDTQY
TRBJ1-1 | TRBV5-1 | 11 | ASGSGSVTEAF
TRBJ2-1 | TRBV4-3 | 11 | ASSQDNPNEQF
TRBJ1-3 | TRBV19 | 13 | ASTSPFNSGNTIY
TRBJ2-7 | TRBV27 | 12 | ASSWGTGTYEQY
TRBJ1-2 | TRBV27 | 13 | ASRTGTGTLYGYT
TRBJ2-2 | TRBV18 | 12 | ASSPSGWAGELF
TRBJ1-5 | TRBV12-5 | 17 | ASGLVADSTSNSNQPQH
TRBJ2-4 | TRBV6-5 | 12 | ASSPGRAPNIQY
TRBJ2-2 | TRBV9 | 11 | ASSVGDTGELF
TRBJ2-7 | TRBV18 | 14 | ASSPPGAEVLYEQY
TRBJ2-1 | TRBV7-3 | 12 | ASSQGRSYNEQF
TRBJ2-5 | TRBV29-1 | 9 | SVDLTRTQY
TRBJ2-7 | TRBV9 | 11 | ASGRTGSNEQY
TRBJ2-3 | TRBV10-3 | 13 | AISRQGQHTDTQY
TRBJ2-4 | TRBV27 | 13 | ASSGRGLGKNIQY
TRBJ2-5 | TRBV9 | 13 | ASSSSGRTSETQY
TRBJ1-5 | TRBV7-8 | 12 | ASSLAKRNQPQH
TRBJ2-1 | TRBV7-9 | 15 | ASSPLPIERRGNEQF
TRBJ1-4 | TRBV5-6 | 13 | ASSRTRTADEKLF
TRBJ1-5 | TRBV7-9 | 17 | ASSSPVGQGGGNNQPQH
TRBJ2-6 | TRBV7-9 | 12 | ASSTPMGANVLT
TRBJ1-2 | TRBV2 | 10 | ASSAEGGGYT
TRBJ1-1 | TRBV4-3 | 14 | ASSQIEQGRDGEAF
TRBJ2-7 | TRBV6-5 | 13 | ASTTAMGARYEQY
TRBJ1-1 | TRBV27 | 11 | ASSTRVDTEAF
TRBJ1-1 | TRBV27 | 16 | ASSLRPPQGLMNTEAF
TRBJ2-4 | TRBV6-7 | 15 | ASRTLSVPAAKNIQY
TRBJ1-1 | TRBV10-3 | 10 | AIRNFDTEAF
TRBJ1-2 | TRBV5-1 | 13 | ASSTSGGTNYGYT
TRBJ1-1 | TRBV5-6 | 12 | ASSFGARLTEAF
TRBJ1-3 | TRBV4-3 | 14 | ASSYRQAESGNTIY